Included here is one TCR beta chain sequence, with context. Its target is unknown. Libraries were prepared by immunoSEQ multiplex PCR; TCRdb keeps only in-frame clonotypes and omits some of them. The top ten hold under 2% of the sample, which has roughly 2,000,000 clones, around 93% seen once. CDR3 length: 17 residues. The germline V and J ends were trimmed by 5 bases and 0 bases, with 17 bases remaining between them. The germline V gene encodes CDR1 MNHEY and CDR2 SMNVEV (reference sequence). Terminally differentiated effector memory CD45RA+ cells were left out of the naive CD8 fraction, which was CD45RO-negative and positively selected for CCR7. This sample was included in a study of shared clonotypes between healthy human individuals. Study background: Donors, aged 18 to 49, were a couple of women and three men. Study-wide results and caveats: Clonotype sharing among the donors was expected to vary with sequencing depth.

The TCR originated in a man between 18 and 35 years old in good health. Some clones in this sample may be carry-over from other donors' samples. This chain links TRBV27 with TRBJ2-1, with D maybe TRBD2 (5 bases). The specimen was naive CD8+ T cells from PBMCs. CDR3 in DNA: TGTGCCAGCAGTACCCTTCTTAGCGAGAGCTCCTACAATGAGCAGTTCTTC. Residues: CASSTLLSESSYNEQFF.